The subject of this entry is one TCR beta chain. Its antigen is unidentified. The data belong to a study of T cells in tuberculosis. About the research overall: CD1B tetramers identified T cells specific for mycobacterial lipid GMM. A South African cohort included IGRA-negative adolescents, latently infected IGRA-positive adolescents and adults with active tuberculosis. General observations from the study: The TCR-beta difference was not significant; alpha differences partly reflected length. Active tuberculosis alpha repertoires lay closer to GMM-specific TCRs than controls'.

Sequenced by immunoSEQ multiplex PCR; TCRdb stores in-frame clones only, minus some. The sample shows tens of thousands of clones, around 95% of them seen only once. V was shortened by 5 bases and J by 6 bases, with 11 bases between the two germline ends. In germline, CDR1 is SQVTM, CDR2 ANQGSEA. The CDR3 covers 11 residues. The receptor was isolated from a donor aged 10-35 years with latent tuberculosis or without tuberculosis infection. This chain links TRBV29-1 with TRBJ2-7; D is perhaps TRBD1 (6 bases). The sample taken for sequencing was PBMCs. The chain's CDR3 is CSVLQGTEQYF. For the CDR3, the DNA is TGCAGCGTTTTACAGGGAACCGAGCAGTACTTC.